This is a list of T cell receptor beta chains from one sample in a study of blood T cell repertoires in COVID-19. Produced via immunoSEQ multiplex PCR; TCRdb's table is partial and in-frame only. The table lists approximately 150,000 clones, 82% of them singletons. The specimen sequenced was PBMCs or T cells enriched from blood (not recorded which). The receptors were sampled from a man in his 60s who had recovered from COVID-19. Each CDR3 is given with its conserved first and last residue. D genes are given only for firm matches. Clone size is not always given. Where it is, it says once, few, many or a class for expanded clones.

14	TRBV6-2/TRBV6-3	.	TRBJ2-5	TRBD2	CASSDGGVQETQYF	TGTGCCAGCAGTGACGGGGGGGTCCAAGAGACCCAGTACTTC
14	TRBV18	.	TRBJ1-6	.	CASSGQANNSPLHF	TGTGCCAGCTCCGGACAAGCGAATAATTCACCCCTCCACTTT
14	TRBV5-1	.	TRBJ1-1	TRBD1	CASSRGQGSTEAFF	TGCGCCAGCAGCCGGGGACAGGGCTCCACTGAAGCTTTCTTT
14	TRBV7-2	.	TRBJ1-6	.	CASSLVGQNSPLHF	TGTGCCAGCAGCTTAGTTGGACAGAATTCACCCCTCCACTTT
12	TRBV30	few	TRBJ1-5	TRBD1	CAWDRDNQPQHF	TGTGCCTGGGACAGGGACAATCAGCCCCAGCATTTT
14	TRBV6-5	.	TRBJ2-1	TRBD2	CASSLGGGYNEQFF	TGTGCCAGCAGTTTGGGCGGGGGTTACAATGAGCAGTTCTTC
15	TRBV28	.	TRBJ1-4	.	CASSGHGPAAEKLFF	TGTGCCAGCAGTGGGCACGGCCCTGCTGCTGAAAAACTGTTTTTT
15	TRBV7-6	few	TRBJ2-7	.	CASSSQGGLPWEQYF	TGTGCCAGCAGCTCACAGGGCGGATTACCGTGGGAGCAGTACTTC
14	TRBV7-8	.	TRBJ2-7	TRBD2	CASSLLAGDGEQYF	TGTGCCAGCAGCTTACTAGCGGGGGACGGAGAGCAGTACTTC
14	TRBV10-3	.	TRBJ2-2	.	CAIRASGNTGELFF	TGTGCCATCAGGGCAAGCGGAAACACCGGGGAGCTGTTTTTT
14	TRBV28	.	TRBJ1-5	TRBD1	CASSVGQGGTSQHF	TGTGCCAGCAGCGTGGGACAGGGTGGGACGTCCCAGCATTTT
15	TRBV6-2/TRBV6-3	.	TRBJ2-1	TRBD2	CASSRERGGRSEQFF	TGTGCCAGCAGCCGGGAGCGGGGGGGCCGGAGTGAGCAGTTCTTC
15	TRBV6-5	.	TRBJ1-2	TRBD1	CASTPLAGGIYGYTF	TGTGCCAGCACGCCTTTGGCAGGGGGAATTTATGGCTACACCTTC
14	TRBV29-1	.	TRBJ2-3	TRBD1	CSGRPGQAVDTQYF	TGCAGCGGACGGCCGGGACAGGCAGTCGATACGCAGTATTTT
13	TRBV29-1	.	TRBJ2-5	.	CSVDGTLQETQYF	TGCAGCGTTGATGGGACACTCCAAGAGACCCAGTACTTC
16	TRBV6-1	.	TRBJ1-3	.	CASSESLADSGNTIYF	TGTGCCAGCAGTGAATCATTGGCGGACTCTGGAAACACCATATATTTT
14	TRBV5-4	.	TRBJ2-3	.	CASTLQTSTDTQYF	TGTGCCAGCACCCTGCAGACTAGCACAGATACGCAGTATTTT
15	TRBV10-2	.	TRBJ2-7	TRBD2	CASSPTSGKVYEQYF	TGCGCCAGCAGTCCTACTAGCGGGAAGGTCTACGAGCAGTACTTC
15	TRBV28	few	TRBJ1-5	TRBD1	CASSLDREENQPQHF	TGTGCCAGCAGCCTGGACAGGGAGGAGAATCAGCCCCAGCATTTT
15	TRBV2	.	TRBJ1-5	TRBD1	CASTGGWWFNQPQHF	TGTGCCAGCACAGGGGGCTGGTGGTTCAATCAGCCCCAGCATTTT
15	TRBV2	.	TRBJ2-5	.	CASSEEGVGGETQYF	TGTGCCAGCAGTGAAGAAGGGGTGGGCGGAGAGACCCAGTACTTC
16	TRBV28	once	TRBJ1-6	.	CASSFIMGLNDGPLHF	TGTGCCAGCAGTTTTATAATGGGACTGAACGATGGACCCCTCCACTTT
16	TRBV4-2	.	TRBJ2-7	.	CASSQAAGQMAYEQYF	TGTGCCAGCAGCCAAGCTGCCGGACAGATGGCCTACGAGCAGTACTTC
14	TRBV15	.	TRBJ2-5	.	CATSRDPGTRTQYF	TGTGCCACCAGCAGAGATCCAGGGACTCGGACCCAGTACTTC
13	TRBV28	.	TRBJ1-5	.	CASMAGVSQPQHF	TGTGCCAGCATGGCAGGGGTTTCTCAGCCCCAGCATTTT
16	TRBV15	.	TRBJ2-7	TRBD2	CATSRGGGGTTYEQYF	TGTGCCACCAGCAGAGGTGGGGGGGGGACCACCTACGAGCAGTACTTC
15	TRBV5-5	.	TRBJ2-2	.	CASSLEQGSTGELFF	TGTGCCAGCAGCTTGGAACAGGGCAGCACCGGGGAGCTGTTTTTT
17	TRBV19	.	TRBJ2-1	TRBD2	CASSRLAGGTSYNEQFF	TGTGCCAGTAGTCGGCTAGCGGGAGGTACATCCTACAATGAGCAGTTCTTC
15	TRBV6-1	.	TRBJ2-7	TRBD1	CASSETGTGLYEQYF	TGTGCCAGCAGTGAAACCGGGACAGGCCTATACGAGCAGTACTTC
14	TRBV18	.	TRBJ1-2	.	CASSPLQNPYGYTF	TGTGCCAGCTCACCACTTCAGAACCCCTATGGCTACACCTTC
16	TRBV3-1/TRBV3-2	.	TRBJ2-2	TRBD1	CASSQWRPGGTGELFF	TGTGCCAGCAGCCAATGGCGGCCAGGGGGCACCGGGGAGCTGTTTTTT
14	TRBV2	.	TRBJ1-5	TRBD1	CASTLTTGRQPQHF	TGTGCCAGCACTCTCACGACAGGGAGACAGCCCCAGCATTTT
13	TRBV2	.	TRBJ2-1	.	CASIGQGWNEQFF	TGTGCCAGCATCGGGCAGGGTTGGAATGAGCAGTTCTTC